Shown below are 14 T cell receptor beta chains from a single sample sequenced in a study of patients and donors after allogeneic stem cell transplantation. MiXCR, run by TCRdb on the RT-PCR reads, gives a single entry per CDR3 protein. The sample consists of 390,000 or so distinct CDR3 sequences, 15% to 20% of them appearing once. The sequenced sample was blood, either unsorted or a sorted T cell fraction (not recorded which). The receptors originated from a human donor who was either an allogeneic HSCT recipient or a stem cell or donor lymphocyte infusion donor (not recorded which). It is not recorded whose cells these are; they may come from a transplant donor.

This clonotype was detected only a few times. This chain uses TRBV5-1 with TRBJ2-5; TRBD2 agrees at 11 bases. The V gene end was trimmed by 7 bases and the J gene end by 2 bases; junction bases not matched to a gene: 7. Germline assignment: CDR1 SGHRS and CDR2 YFSETQ. This CDR3 contains 15 residues. CDR3 coding DNA: TGCGCCAGCCAAGGTAGCGGGAGGGGACAAGAGACCCAGTACTTC. This translates into CASQGSGRGQETQYF. Based on the CDR3 plus reference TRBV5-1 and TRBJ2-5, the full variable domain is KAGVTQTPRYLIKTRGQQVTLSCSPISGHRSVSWYQQTPGQGLQFLFEYFSETQRNKGNFPGRFSGRQFSNSRSEMNVSTLELGDSALYLCASQGSGRGQETQYFGPGTRLLVL.

V is TRBV20-1 and J is TRBJ2-7; D possibly corresponds to TRBD2 (7 bases). Looked up from germline, CDR1 is DFQATT and CDR2 is SNEGSKA (reference sequence). The germline V and J ends were trimmed by 5 bases and 6 bases, with 23 bases remaining between them. The CDR3 is 15 amino acids. In DNA, the CDR3 is TGCAGTGCTCCCAGGGTAGGGGGAGGGACGGGCGAGCAGTACTTC. Its translation is CSAPRVGGGTGEQYF.

This clonotype was seen more than once but under ten times. The CDR3 sequence is CASSLVGKGWLQPQHF. The CDR3, as DNA: TGTGCCAGCAGCTTAGTTGGGAAAGGGTGGTTGCAGCCCCAGCATTTT. The chain carries TRBV7-2 and TRBJ1-5; D is ambiguous. The CDR3 is 16 residues long. The germline V gene has CDR1 SGHTA and CDR2 FQGNSA. With 1 base removed from V and 7 bases from J, the gap between germline ends came to 17 bases.

The chain recombines TRBV2 with TRBJ2-2; 7 bases match TRBD2. The CDR3 consists of 16 residues. Losses at the gene ends were 7 bases for V and 1 base for J; bases not matched to a gene: 9. Germline CDR1 is SNHLY and CDR2 is FYNNEI. The CDR3 sequence is CASKDGSGRNTGELFF. In DNA, the CDR3 is TGTGCCAGCAAGGATGGTAGCGGGCGGAACACCGGGGAGCTGTTTTTT.

The chain has TRBV5-1 and TRBJ2-5; D is perhaps TRBD1 or TRBD2 (5 bases each). The germline V and J ends were trimmed by 9 bases and 2 bases, with 14 bases remaining between them. Per germline, CDR1 SGHRS and CDR2 YFSETQ. The CDR3 sequence is 13 residues long. This CDR3 reads CATRGTEQETQYF. The CDR3 coding sequence is TGCGCCACCAGAGGGACCGAACAAGAGACCCAGTACTTC. The whole variable domain, remainder taken from reference TRBV5-1 and TRBJ2-5, is KAGVTQTPRYLIKTRGQQVTLSCSPISGHRSVSWYQQTPGQGLQFLFEYFSETQRNKGNFPGRFSGRQFSNSRSEMNVSTLELGDSALYLCATRGTEQETQYFGPGTRLLVL.

In this sample, this clonotype turned up a few times. V gene TRBV7-3 combines with J gene TRBJ1-1; D uncertain. Germline V gene sequence: CDR1 SGHTA, CDR2 FQGTGA. Trimming left V 2 bases short and J 4 bases short, with 8 bases between. The CDR3 is made up of 13 amino acids. CDR3 nucleotide sequence: TGTGCCAGCAGCTTAGAGTGGGGCACTGAAGCTTTCTTT. It encodes CASSLEWGTEAFF.

The chain joins TRBV12-3 or TRBV12-4 to TRBJ2-6; D is uncertain. Trimming took 5 bases from V and 0 from J, leaving 11 bases between them. This CDR3 has 16 residues. CDR3 sequence: CASSPRKSSGANVLTF. For the CDR3, the DNA is TGTGCCAGCAGTCCCCGGAAGAGCTCTGGGGCCAACGTCCTGACTTTC.

This clonotype has at least ten counts. The chain joins TRBV12-3 or TRBV12-4 to TRBJ1-5; D uncertain. Between the trimmed V and J ends, which lost 3 bases and 8 bases, there was a span of 14 bases. This CDR3 has 14 residues. The CDR3 DNA follows: TGTGCCAGCAGTTTGACCCCGCGGGTTGAGCCCCAGCATTTT. This sequence encodes CASSLTPRVEPQHF.

The sample holds a few counts of this clonotype. The chain joins TRBV20-1 to TRBJ2-7; 7 bases match TRBD1. Germline V gene lookup returns CDR1 DFQATT and CDR2 SNEGSKA (reference sequence). V dropped 8 bases and J dropped 0; count of bases not matched to a gene: 4. The CDR3 loop spans 12 amino acids. The CDR3 region is CSHWDSSYEQYF. CDR3 DNA: TGCAGTCACTGGGACAGCTCCTACGAGCAGTACTTC.

This clonotype has only a few counts. The gene calls are TRBV7-9 and TRBJ1-1; no definite D call. CDR3 size: 14 residues. Germline V gives CDR1 SEHNR, CDR2 FQNEAQ (reference sequence). Trimming removed 4 bases from V and 8 bases from J, with 17 bases in between. CDR3 in DNA: TGTGCCAGCAGCTCGACAAGAACCGGAGAAGAAGCTTTCTTT. Amino acids: CASSSTRTGEEAFF.

Comments on this clonotype: No DNA is shown, since the ends of the CDR3 on it are uncertain; the CDR3 is the one TCRdb lists. This chain joins TRBV27 and TRBJ2-5. In germline, CDR1 is MNHEY, CDR2 SMNVEV (reference sequence). With termini counted, the CDR3 has 14 amino acids. The CDR3 loop reads CASSSSWYQETQYF.

This clonotype was seen repeatedly, ten times or more. V gene TRBV29-1 combines with J gene TRBJ2-2; 7 nucleotides match TRBD1. The CDR3 has 12 amino acids. V was pared by 7 bases and J by 4 bases, with 3 bases of the junction left unmatched. Per germline, CDR1 SQVTM and CDR2 ANQGSEA. CDR3 sequence: CSATGATGELFF. Written as DNA, the CDR3 is TGCAGCGCCACAGGGGCCACCGGGGAGCTGTTTTTT.

The sample holds a few counts of this clonotype. V is TRBV30 and J is TRBJ1-2, with D hard to call. The CDR3 extends over 13 amino acids. Trimming pared 0 bases from V and 4 bases from J, leaving 9 bases between. The germline V gene has CDR1 GTSNPN and CDR2 SVGIG (reference sequence). CDR3 DNA sequence: TGTGCCTGGAGTGTAGCAACTTTCTATGGCTACACCTTC. Protein sequence: CAWSVATFYGYTF.

This clonotype has a handful of counts. This chain uses TRBV4-2 with TRBJ1-4, with D perhaps TRBD1 (5 bases). This CDR3 is 16 amino acids long. CDR1 is LGHNA and CDR2 is YNFKEQ in the germline V gene. Trimming stripped 0 bases from V and 10 bases from J, with 18 bases between. CDR3 loop: CASSQEFRDSERKLFF. CDR3 sequence (DNA): TGTGCCAGCAGCCAAGAATTCAGGGATTCGGAAAGAAAACTGTTTTTT.